The entry that follows covers one TCR beta chain sequence. Its target is unknown. This entry belongs to a study of PD-1 blockade in mismatch repair-deficient tumors. Overall study: All were previously treated, progressing patients with about 12 mismatch repair-deficient cancer types. General study points: Tumor-resident clones, often absent from pretreatment blood, expanded after pembrolizumab and then contracted.

Sequencing was performed with immunoSEQ multiplex PCR; in TCRdb, only in-frame clones are kept and a portion is missing. This table holds 100,000 or so clones, over 75% found once. All patients were mismatch repair deficient, assessed by either PCR or immunohistochemistry. TCRs were sequenced from a few patients responding to pembrolizumab. This TCR was sampled from an adult with mismatch repair-deficient cancer. The specimen comprised peripheral blood, sampled about eight months after starting pembrolizumab.

The CDR3 loop reads CASSLAGRGNTEAFF. CDR3 nucleotides: TGTGCCAGCAGCTTAGCCGGGCGGGGGAACACTGAAGCTTTCTTT. The chain uses TRBV7-2 and TRBJ1-1; D remains ambiguous. Per the germline V gene, CDR1 is SGHTA and CDR2 is FQGNSA. CDR3 length equals 15 residues. V lost 0 bases and J 1 base, leaving 9 bases between the germline ends.